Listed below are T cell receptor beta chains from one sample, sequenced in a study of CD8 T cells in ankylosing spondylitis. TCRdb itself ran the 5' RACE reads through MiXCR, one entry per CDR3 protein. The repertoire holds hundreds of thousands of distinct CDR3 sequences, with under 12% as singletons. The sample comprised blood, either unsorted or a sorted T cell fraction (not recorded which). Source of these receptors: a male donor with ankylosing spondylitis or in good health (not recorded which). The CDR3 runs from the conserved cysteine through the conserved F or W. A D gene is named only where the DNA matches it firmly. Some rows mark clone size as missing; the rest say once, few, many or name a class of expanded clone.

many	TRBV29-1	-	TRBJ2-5	CSVGTAVWETQYF	TGCAGCGTTGGGACGGCGGTATGGGAGACCCAGTACTTC
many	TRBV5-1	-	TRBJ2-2	CASSLDLGPGAGELFF	TGCGCCAGCAGCTTGGATTTGGGGCCGGGGGCCGGGGAGCTGTTTTTT
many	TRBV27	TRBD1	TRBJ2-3	CASSRGQDPDTQYF	TGTGCCAGCAGTAGGGGACAGGACCCAGATACGCAGTATTTT
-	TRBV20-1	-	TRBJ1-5	CSARDLSRRGDNQPQHF	TGCAGTGCTAGAGATTTGAGTCGCCGGGGTGACAATCAGCCCCAGCATTTT
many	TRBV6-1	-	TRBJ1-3	CASSEGGNTIYF	TGTGCCAGCAGTGAGGGGGGAAACACCATATATTTT
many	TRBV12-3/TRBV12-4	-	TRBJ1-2	CASSYQSTGSPGYTF	TGTGCCAGCAGTTACCAATCCACAGGGTCTCCTGGCTACACCTTC
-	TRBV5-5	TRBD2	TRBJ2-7	CASSFGLAYEQYF	TGTGCCAGCAGCTTTGGACTAGCCTACGAGCAGTACTTC
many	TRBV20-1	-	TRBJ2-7	CSARVTAVYEQYF	TGCAGTGCTAGAGTGACAGCAGTCTACGAGCAGTACTTC
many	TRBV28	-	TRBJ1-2	CASSPGNSFYGYTF	TGTGCCAGCAGTCCCGGGAACTCTTTTTATGGCTACACCTTC
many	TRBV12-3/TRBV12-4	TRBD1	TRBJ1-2	CASSLDRATGGYTF	TGTGCCAGCAGTCTAGACAGGGCCACGGGAGGCTACACCTTC
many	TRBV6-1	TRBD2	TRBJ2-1	CASSPRTSGGARTEQFF	TGTGCCAGCAGTCCCCGGACTAGCGGGGGGGCCAGAACTGAGCAGTTCTTC
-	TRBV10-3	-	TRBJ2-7	CAIADKTYEQYF	TGTGCCATCGCCGACAAAACCTACGAGCAGTACTTC
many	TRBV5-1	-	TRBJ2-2	CASSLSPGNTGELFF	TGCGCCAGCAGCTTGTCCCCAGGGAACACCGGGGAGCTGTTTTTT
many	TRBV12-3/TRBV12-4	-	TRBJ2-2	CASIPMNTGELFF	TGTGCCAGTATCCCGATGAACACCGGGGAGCTGTTTTTT
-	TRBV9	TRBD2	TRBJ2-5	CASSPAISGGRETQYF	TGTGCCAGCAGCCCCGCAATTAGCGGGGGGAGGGAGACCCAGTACTTC
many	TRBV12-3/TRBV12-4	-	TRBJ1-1	CASSSDRWNTEAFF	TGTGCCAGCAGCTCCGACAGGTGGAACACTGAAGCTTTCTTT
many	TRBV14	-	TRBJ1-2	CASSQGAGVDGYTF	TGTGCCAGCAGCCAAGGGGCAGGGGTCGATGGCTACACCTTC
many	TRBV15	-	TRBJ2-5	CATSVLWETQYF	TGTGCCACCAGCGTACTGTGGGAGACCCAGTACTTC
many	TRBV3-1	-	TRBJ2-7	CASSPSGQGEQYF	TGTGCCAGCAGCCCCTCGGGACAAGGCGAGCAGTACTTC
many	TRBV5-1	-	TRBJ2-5	CASSLVAGLETQYF	TGCGCCAGCAGCTTGGTCGCGGGACTGGAGACCCAGTACTTC
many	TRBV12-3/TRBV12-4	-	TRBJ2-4	CASSPQGGKNIQYF	TGTGCCAGCAGCCCACAGGGTGGAAAAAACATTCAGTACTTC
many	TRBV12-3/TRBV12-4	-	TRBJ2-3	CASSSLLTDTQYF	TGTGCCAGCAGTTCTCTCCTCACAGATACGCAGTATTTT
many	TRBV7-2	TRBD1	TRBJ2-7	CASSYDRESSYEQYF	TGTGCCAGCAGCTACGACAGGGAGAGCTCCTACGAGCAGTACTTC
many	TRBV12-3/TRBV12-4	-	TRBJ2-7	CASSPTGTLYSYEQYF	TGTGCCAGCAGTCCGACAGGGACTCTTTACTCCTACGAGCAGTACTTC
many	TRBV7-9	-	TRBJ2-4	CASSSGEGDIQYF	TGTGCCAGCAGCTCAGGGGAGGGCGACATTCAGTACTTC
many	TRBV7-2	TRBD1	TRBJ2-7	CASSLGTGGTYEQYF	TGTGCCAGCAGCTTAGGGACAGGAGGCACCTACGAGCAGTACTTC
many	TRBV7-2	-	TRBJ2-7	CASSLGPSRQGLNEQYF	TGTGCCAGCAGCTTAGGCCCGAGTCGGCAGGGCCTTAACGAGCAGTACTTC
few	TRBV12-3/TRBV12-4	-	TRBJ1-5	CASSLGYRDITSNQPQHF	TGTGCCAGCAGTTTAGGGTACCGGGACATCACTTCAAATCAGCCCCAGCATTTT
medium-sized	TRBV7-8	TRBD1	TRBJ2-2	CASSRRDRDSANTGELFF	TGTGCCAGCAGCCGCCGGGACAGGGACTCCGCGAACACCGGGGAGCTGTTTTTT
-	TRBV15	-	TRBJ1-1	CATSRDPLGGGTEAFF	TGTGCCACCAGCAGAGACCCTCTCGGGGGCGGGACTGAAGCTTTCTTT
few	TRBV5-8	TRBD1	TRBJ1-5	CASSTGGRPQHF	TGTGCCAGCAGCACAGGGGGGCGGCCCCAGCATTTT
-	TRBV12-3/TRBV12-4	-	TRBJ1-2	CASSKDNGSGDDGYTF	TGTGCCAGCAGCAAGGACAACGGGTCAGGGGATGATGGCTACACCTTC
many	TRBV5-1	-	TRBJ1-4	CASSFRSSNEKLFF	TGCGCCAGCAGCTTTCGCAGCTCGAATGAAAAACTGTTTTTT
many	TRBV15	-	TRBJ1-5	CATSRDTYSNQPQHF	TGTGCCACCAGCAGAGATACATATAGCAATCAGCCCCAGCATTTT
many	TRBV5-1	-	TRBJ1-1	CASSLVQQNTEAFF	TGCGCCAGCAGCTTGGTACAGCAGAACACTGAAGCTTTCTTT
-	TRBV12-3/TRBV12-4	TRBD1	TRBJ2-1	CASSLGGGGQGIPYNEQFF	TGTGCCAGCAGTTTGGGGGGTGGAGGACAGGGGATCCCCTACAATGAGCAGTTCTTC
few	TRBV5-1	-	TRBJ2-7	CASSLGYRDPYEQYF	TGCGCCAGCAGCTTGGGTTACAGGGACCCCTACGAGCAGTACTTC
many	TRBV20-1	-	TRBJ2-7	CSASSDVTAYEQYF	TGCAGTGCTAGTTCCGATGTAACAGCCTACGAGCAGTACTTC
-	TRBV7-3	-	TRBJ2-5	CASSAGPGETQYF	TGTGCCAGCAGCGCGGGACCGGGGGAGACCCAGTACTTC
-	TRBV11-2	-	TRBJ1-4	CASRSLANEKLFF	TGTGCCAGCAGATCCCTGGCTAATGAAAAACTGTTTTTT
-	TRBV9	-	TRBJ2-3	CASSVKGRDSTDTQYF	TGTGCCAGCAGCGTAAAGGGGCGGGACAGCACAGATACGCAGTATTTT
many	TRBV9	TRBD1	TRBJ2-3	CASSPRQGVGTDTQYF	TGTGCCAGCAGCCCGCGACAGGGGGTTGGCACAGATACGCAGTATTTT
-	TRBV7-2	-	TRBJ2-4	CASSSGLAKNIQYF	TGTGCCAGCAGCTCGGGACTAGCCAAAAACATTCAGTACTTC
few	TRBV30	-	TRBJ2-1	CAWSSGGNEQFF	TGTGCCTGGAGTTCCGGGGGAAATGAGCAGTTCTTC
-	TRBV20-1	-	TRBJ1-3	CSARSPANSGNTIYF	TGCAGTGCTAGATCTCCAGCGAACTCTGGAAACACCATATATTTT
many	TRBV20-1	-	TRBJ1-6	CSANPRPGGGNSPLHF	TGCAGTGCTAACCCACGTCCGGGGGGGGGTAATTCACCCCTCCACTTT
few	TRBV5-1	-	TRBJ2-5	CASCPGPEDQETQYF	TGCGCCAGCTGCCCGGGGCCTGAGGACCAAGAGACCCAGTACTTC
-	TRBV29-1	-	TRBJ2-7	CSAGTPFLHEQYF	TGCAGCGCAGGGACCCCTTTCCTCCACGAGCAGTACTTC
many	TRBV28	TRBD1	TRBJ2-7	CASNSPGTGPYEQYF	TGTGCCAGCAACAGCCCCGGGACAGGGCCCTACGAGCAGTACTTC
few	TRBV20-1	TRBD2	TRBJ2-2	CSAAGLAGGGGELFF	TGCAGTGCGGCTGGACTAGCGGGGGGCGGCGGGGAGCTGTTTTTT
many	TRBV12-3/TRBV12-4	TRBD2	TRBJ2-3	CASSLAGLQTDTQYF	TGTGCCAGCAGTTTAGCGGGACTACAAACAGATACGCAGTATTTT
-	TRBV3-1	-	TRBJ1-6	CASSQVSNSPLHF	TGTGCCAGCAGCCAGGTGTCGAATTCACCCCTCCACTTT
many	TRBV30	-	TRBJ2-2	CAWSAGLNTGELFF	TGTGCCTGGAGCGCGGGACTTAACACCGGGGAGCTGTTTTTT
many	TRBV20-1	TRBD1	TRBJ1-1	CSATYRGGGTEAFF	TGCAGTGCTACATACAGGGGGGGGGGCACTGAAGCTTTCTTT
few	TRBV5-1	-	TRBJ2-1	CASRVTGGDGEQFF	TGCGCCAGCAGAGTAACAGGGGGGGACGGTGAGCAGTTCTTC
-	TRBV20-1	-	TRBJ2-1	CSARDQGKQFF	TGCAGTGCTAGAGATCAGGGAAAACAGTTCTTC
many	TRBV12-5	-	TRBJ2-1	CASGLAYSTLLTYNEQFF	TGTGCTAGTGGTTTGGCCTACTCTACGCTCTTAACCTACAATGAGCAGTTCTTC